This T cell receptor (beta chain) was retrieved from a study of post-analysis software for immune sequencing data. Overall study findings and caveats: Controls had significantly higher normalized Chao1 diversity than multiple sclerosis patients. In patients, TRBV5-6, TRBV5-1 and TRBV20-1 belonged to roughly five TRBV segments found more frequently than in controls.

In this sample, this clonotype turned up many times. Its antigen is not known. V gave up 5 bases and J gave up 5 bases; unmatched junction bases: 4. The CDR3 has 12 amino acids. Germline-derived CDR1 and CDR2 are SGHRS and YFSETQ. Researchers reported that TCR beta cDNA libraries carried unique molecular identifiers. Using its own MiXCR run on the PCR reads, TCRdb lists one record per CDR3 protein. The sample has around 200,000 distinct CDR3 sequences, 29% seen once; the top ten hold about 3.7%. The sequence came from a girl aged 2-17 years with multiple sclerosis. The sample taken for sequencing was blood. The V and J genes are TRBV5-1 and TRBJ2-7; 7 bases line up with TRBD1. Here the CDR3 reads CASRTGPHEQYF. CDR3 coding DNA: TGCGCCAGCAGGACAGGGCCCCACGAGCAGTACTTC.